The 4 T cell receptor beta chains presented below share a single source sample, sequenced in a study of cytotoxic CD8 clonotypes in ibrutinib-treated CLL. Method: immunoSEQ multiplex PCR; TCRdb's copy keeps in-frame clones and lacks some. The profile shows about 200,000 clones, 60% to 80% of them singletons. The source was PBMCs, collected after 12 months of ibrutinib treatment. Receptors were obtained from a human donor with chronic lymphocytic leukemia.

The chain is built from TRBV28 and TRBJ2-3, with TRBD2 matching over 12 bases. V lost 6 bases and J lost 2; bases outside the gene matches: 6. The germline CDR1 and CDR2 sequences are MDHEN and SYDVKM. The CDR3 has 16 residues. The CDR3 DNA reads TGTGCCAGCAGCCCGGGACTAGCGGGTTTCACAGATACGCAGTATTTT. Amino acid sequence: CASSPGLAGFTDTQYF.

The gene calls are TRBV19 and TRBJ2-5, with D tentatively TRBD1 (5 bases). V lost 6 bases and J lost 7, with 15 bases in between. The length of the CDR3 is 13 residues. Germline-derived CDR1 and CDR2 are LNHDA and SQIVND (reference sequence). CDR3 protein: CASSKETQGTQYF. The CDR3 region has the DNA TGTGCCAGTAGCAAAGAGACCCAGGGGACCCAGTACTTC.

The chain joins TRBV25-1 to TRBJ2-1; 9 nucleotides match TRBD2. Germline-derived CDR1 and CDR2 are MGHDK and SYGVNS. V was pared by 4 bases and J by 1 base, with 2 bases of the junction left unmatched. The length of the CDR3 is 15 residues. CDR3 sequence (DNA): TGTGCCAGCAGTGGCACTAGCGGGTCCTACAATGAGCAGTTCTTC. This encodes CASSGTSGSYNEQFF.

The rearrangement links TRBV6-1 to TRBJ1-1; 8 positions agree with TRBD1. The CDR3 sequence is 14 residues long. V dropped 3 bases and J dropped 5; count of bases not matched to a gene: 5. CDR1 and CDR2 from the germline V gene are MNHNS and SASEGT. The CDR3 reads CASSERTGRTEAFF. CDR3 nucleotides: TGTGCCAGCAGTGAGCGGACAGGGAGGACTGAAGCTTTCTTT.